This is a list of T cell receptor beta chains from one sample in a study of shared clonotypes between healthy human individuals. Generated by immunoSEQ multiplex PCR, the TCRdb table keeps only in-frame clones and is missing some. The profile shows hundreds of thousands of clones, approximately 74% of them singletons. Sequences were obtained from memory CD4+ T cells sorted from blood. Receptors originate from a woman aged 30 to 39 in good health. Each CDR3 is given with its conserved first and last residue. Each record gives: clone size, V gene, D gene, J gene, CDR3 DNA, CDR3 protein. A D gene is named only where the DNA matches it firmly. The listing skips clone size in some rows; elsewhere it reads once, few, many or a size class.

>.|TRBV15|.|TRBJ1-1
TGTGCCACCAGCAGAGGAGGGGAGGCCCGTGAAGCTTTCTTT
CATSRGGEAREAFF
>.|TRBV9|TRBD2|TRBJ2-3
TGTGCCAGCAGCGTAGGGCGGGGACTAGTGACAGATACGCAGTATTTT
CASSVGRGLVTDTQYF
>.|TRBV19|.|TRBJ2-1
TGTGCCAGAAATTGTTCCGGGGACCACAATGAGCAGTTCTTC
CARNCSGDHNEQFF
>few|TRBV5-1|TRBD1|TRBJ2-3
TGCGCCAGCAGCTACGGACAGGGTGGAGATACGCAGTATTTT
CASSYGQGGDTQYF
>.|TRBV7-9|.|TRBJ1-3
TGTGCCAGCAGCATATTGGGGGCGACGGGAAACACCATATATTTT
CASSILGATGNTIYF
>once|TRBV28|TRBD1|TRBJ2-2
TGTGCCAGCAGTTCAGGACAGGGGCAAGCCGGGGAGCTGTTTTTT
CASSSGQGQAGELFF
>.|TRBV7-9|.|TRBJ1-4
TGTGCCAGCAGCTTAGGGGGCTTACAGGGCACGGAGGAAAAACTGTTTTTT
CASSLGGLQGTEEKLFF
>few|TRBV9|.|TRBJ1-5
TGTGCCAGCAGCTATAGCAATCAGCCCCAGCATTTT
CASSYSNQPQHF
>many|TRBV9|TRBD2|TRBJ2-1
TGTGCCAGCAGCGTCACACTAGCGGGAGAGTTATTTTTGAGTGAGCAGTTCTTC
CASSVTLAGELFLSEQFF
>few|TRBV28|TRBD2|TRBJ2-7
TGTGCCAGCAGACGTCCAAGAGCGGGGACGGACTCCTACGAGCAGTACTTC
CASRRPRAGTDSYEQYF
>.|TRBV5-1|.|TRBJ2-6
TGCGCCAGCAGCTTAAGCTCTGGGGCCAACGTCCTGACTTTC
CASSLSSGANVLTF
>.|TRBV5-1|.|TRBJ1-2
TGCGCCAGCAGCCCGGAGGCTAACTATGGCTACACCTTC
CASSPEANYGYTF
>once|TRBV18|TRBD2|TRBJ2-7
TGTGCCAGCTCACCTATTAGCGGGAGGGCCAACGAGCAGTACTTC
CASSPISGRANEQYF
>once|TRBV10-2|.|TRBJ1-5
TGCGCCAGCAGTGAAACAGGGCATCAGCCCCAGCATTTT
CASSETGHQPQHF
>.|TRBV30|.|TRBJ1-5
TGTGCCTGGAGTGCTGAAGCGAATCAGCCCCAGCATTTT
CAWSAEANQPQHF
>.|TRBV27|.|TRBJ1-4
TGTGCCAGCAGTTTCCGGGACCGGAGGGAAAAACTGTTTTTT
CASSFRDRREKLFF
>.|TRBV2|TRBD2|TRBJ2-7
TGTGCCAGCAGCGGCGGGAGTAGGTACGAGCAGTACTTC
CASSGGSRYEQYF
>.|TRBV28|.|TRBJ2-7
TGTGCCAGCACCTTAGGAGGGGGCGCCTACGAGCAGTACTTC
CASTLGGGAYEQYF
>.|TRBV11-2|.|TRBJ2-7
TGTGCCAGCACCGAAACTGGGGGCCGGGACGAGCAGTACTTC
CASTETGGRDEQYF
>.|TRBV28|TRBD2|TRBJ2-1
TGTGCCAGCAGTTTGATGGGACTAGCGGGATACAATGAGCAGTTCTTC
CASSLMGLAGYNEQFF
>.|TRBV2|TRBD1|TRBJ2-4
TGTGCCACCTCCGGGACAGTTAAAAACATTCAGTACTTC
CATSGTVKNIQYF
>.|TRBV6-6|.|TRBJ2-5
TGTGCCAGCAGTACCGGTGAGACCCAGTACTTC
CASSTGETQYF
>.|TRBV19|.|TRBJ1-3
TGTGCCAGTCTGCAACGGTCGGCTGGAAACACCATATATTTT
CASLQRSAGNTIYF
>.|TRBV7-3|TRBD2|TRBJ2-3
TGTGCCAGCAGCTTAACTAGCGGGAACGCGGATACGCAGTATTTT
CASSLTSGNADTQYF
>.|TRBV2|.|TRBJ1-5
TGTGCCAGCAGTCCAGGGCGCGGGGGCAATCAGCCCCAGCATTTT
CASSPGRGGNQPQHF
>.|TRBV11-2|.|TRBJ1-4
TGTGCCAGCAGCTCGGACGTCCCTAATGAAAAACTGTTTTTT
CASSSDVPNEKLFF
>.|TRBV5-5|.|TRBJ1-4
TGTGCCAGCAGCTTGATCCCCCCAACTAATGAAAAACTGTTTTTT
CASSLIPPTNEKLFF
>.|TRBV28|.|TRBJ2-7
TGTGCCAGCAGTCTACATCCACGGGAGCAGTACTTC
CASSLHPREQYF
>.|TRBV5-1|.|TRBJ2-7
TGCGCCAGCAGCTTGGGGGACCCGGGGGAGCAGTACTTC
CASSLGDPGEQYF
>.|TRBV20-1|.|TRBJ1-1
TGCAGTGCTAGAGGTGACCGTGAAGCTTTCTTT
CSARGDREAFF
>few|TRBV30|TRBD1|TRBJ1-2
TGTGCCGGGGGACAGGGAGGAGGCTACACCTTC
CAGGQGGGYTF
>.|TRBV18|.|TRBJ2-7
TGTGCCAGCTCACCACTCCCCTACGAGCAGTACTTC
CASSPLPYEQYF
>.|TRBV28|.|TRBJ1-5
TGTGCCAGCAGTTTATGGTCAGGGAGGGGTATCAATCAGCCCCAGCATTTT
CASSLWSGRGINQPQHF
>.|TRBV5-1|TRBD2|TRBJ2-1
TGCGCCAGCAGCGCCCTTAGCGGGAGAGGACCCAACAATGAGCAGTTCTTC
CASSALSGRGPNNEQFF
>.|TRBV7-3|TRBD2|TRBJ2-1
TGTGCCAGCAGCTCGGCTAGCGGGAGGGCAGACAATGAGCAGTTCTTC
CASSSASGRADNEQFF
>.|TRBV28|TRBD2|TRBJ2-7
TGTGCCAGCAGCGATAGACTAGCGGGAGTTTACGAGCAGTACTTC
CASSDRLAGVYEQYF
>once|TRBV6-6|.|TRBJ1-1
TGTGCCAGCAGTTACAAGGAAGGGGTCCCCACTGAAGCTTTCTTT
CASSYKEGVPTEAFF
>.|TRBV5-1|TRBD2|TRBJ2-5
TGCGCCAGCAGCCGGGGGGTAGGAGAGACCCAGTACTTC
CASSRGVGETQYF
>few|TRBV30|TRBD1|TRBJ1-5
TGTGCCTGGGCCCAGGGGGAACAGCCCCAGCATTTT
CAWAQGEQPQHF
>.|TRBV11-3|.|TRBJ2-1
TGTGCCAGCAGCTTACAGGGCACGGGTTACAATGAGCAGTTCTTC
CASSLQGTGYNEQFF
>.|TRBV7-9|.|TRBJ2-3
TGTGCCAGCAGCTTAGGGCCGGGCGGCTTCACAGATACGCAGTATTTT
CASSLGPGGFTDTQYF
>.|TRBV5-1|TRBD2|TRBJ2-3
TGCGCCAGCAGCTCCACCAAGCGGGAGCGATTGGATACGCAGTATTTT
CASSSTKRERLDTQYF
>.|TRBV21-1|.|TRBJ2-1
TGTGCCAGCAGCAAAGCGCGAAAGAGAACGGATTCTGGCGATGAGCAGTTCTTC
CASSKARKRTDSGDEQFF
>.|TRBV6-6|.|TRBJ1-5
TGTGCCAGCCGGTCGGGATTTGAGGGCAATCAGCCCCAGCATTTT
CASRSGFEGNQPQHF
>.|TRBV6-1|.|TRBJ1-5
TGTGCCAGCAGATTCCTCAGGGGAAGCAATCAGCCCCAGCATTTT
CASRFLRGSNQPQHF
>.|TRBV19|TRBD2|TRBJ2-7
TGTGCCAGTAGTCCAGAGCGGGAGGGTGGCTCCTACGAGCAGTACTTC
CASSPEREGGSYEQYF
>.|TRBV7-6|TRBD2|TRBJ2-7
TGTGCCAGCAGCTCCCAACTATCGGGACTAGCCTCCTACGAGCAGTACTTC
CASSSQLSGLASYEQYF
>.|TRBV5-1|.|TRBJ1-4
TGCGCCAGCAGCGGTGGCCGGGGGGCTGCTAATGAAAAACTGTTTTTT
CASSGGRGAANEKLFF
>.|TRBV28|.|TRBJ1-4
TGTGCCAGCAGTTTCTTCAGGGCTAATGAAAAACTGTTTTTT
CASSFFRANEKLFF
>.|TRBV18|.|TRBJ2-5
TGTGCCAGCTCACCAAGGCTCTACCAAGAGACCCAGTACTTC
CASSPRLYQETQYF
>once|TRBV28|TRBD1|TRBJ2-5
TGTGCCAGCAGACACCCGGGACAGGGAGGAGAGACCCAGTACTTC
CASRHPGQGGETQYF
>.|TRBV6-6|TRBD1|TRBJ2-7
TGTGCCAGCACCCCACATACCCCGGGACAGTCCTACGAGCAGTACTTC
CASTPHTPGQSYEQYF
>.|TRBV7-3|.|TRBJ2-1
TGTGCCAGCAGCTTAACGGGCAGGGGTAATGAGCAGTTCTTC
CASSLTGRGNEQFF
>.|TRBV7-9|TRBD1|TRBJ2-7
TGTGCCAGCAGCATTAGACAGGGATTCTCCTACGAGCAGTACTTC
CASSIRQGFSYEQYF
>.|TRBV5-1|.|TRBJ1-2
TGCGCCAGCAGGACCCACAGGGTTGGCTACACCTTC
CASRTHRVGYTF
>.|TRBV5-6|.|TRBJ2-7
TGTGCCAGCAGCTTGCTGGAGGAGGTAGACGAGCAGTACTTC
CASSLLEEVDEQYF
>.|TRBV6-5|.|TRBJ1-2
TGTGCCAGCAGTTACGACTCCAACTATGGCTACACCTTC
CASSYDSNYGYTF